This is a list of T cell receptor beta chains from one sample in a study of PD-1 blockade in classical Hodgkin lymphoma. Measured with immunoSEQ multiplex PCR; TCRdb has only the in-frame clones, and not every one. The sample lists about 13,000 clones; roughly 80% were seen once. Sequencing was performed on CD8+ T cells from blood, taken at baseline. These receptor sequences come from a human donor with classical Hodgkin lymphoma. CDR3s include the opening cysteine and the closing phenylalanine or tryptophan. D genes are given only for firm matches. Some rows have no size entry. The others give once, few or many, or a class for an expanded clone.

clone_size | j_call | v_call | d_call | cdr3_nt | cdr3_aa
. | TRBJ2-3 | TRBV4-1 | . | TGCGCCAGCAGCCAAGGAGTACTTAACACAGATACGCAGTATTTT | CASSQGVLNTDTQYF
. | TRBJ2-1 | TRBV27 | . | TGTGCCAGCACCCCAGGGGGGGGGAATGAGCAGTTCTTC | CASTPGGGNEQFF
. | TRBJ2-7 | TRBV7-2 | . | TGTGCCAGCAGCTTAGACGGGAGACCCTACGAGCAGTACTTC | CASSLDGRPYEQYF
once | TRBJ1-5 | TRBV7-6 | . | TGTGCCAGCAGCGCGGGTCTATTTTTCGGTTTGGCAGACAATCAGCCCCAGCATTTT | CASSAGLFFGLADNQPQHF
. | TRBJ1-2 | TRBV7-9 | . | TGTGCCAGCAGCTTATTTGTCGACCGAAACTATGGCTACACCTTC | CASSLFVDRNYGYTF
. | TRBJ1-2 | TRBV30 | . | TGTGCCTGGAATGTGATAGTCGGCTATGGCTACACCTTC | CAWNVIVGYGYTF
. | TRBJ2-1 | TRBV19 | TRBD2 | TGTGCCAGTAGTATCGGCGGGGGGGCCGGGGAGCAGTTCTTC | CASSIGGGAGEQFF
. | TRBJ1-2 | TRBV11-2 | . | TGTGCCAGCAGCTTAGTTGGGGACTCCAGTCTCTATGGCTACACCTTC | CASSLVGDSSLYGYTF
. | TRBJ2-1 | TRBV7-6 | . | TGTGCCAGCAGCTACCGGACCCGAACCCAGGTCGGAAACAATGAGCAGTTCTTC | CASSYRTRTQVGNNEQFF
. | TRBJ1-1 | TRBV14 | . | TGTGCCAGCACAAGGGGACAGAACACTGAAGCTTTCTTT | CASTRGQNTEAFF
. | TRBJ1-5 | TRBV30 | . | TGTGCCTGGAACATCGAGAACCGACGGATTGGCAATCAGCCCCAGCATTTT | CAWNIENRRIGNQPQHF
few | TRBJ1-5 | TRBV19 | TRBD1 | TGTGCCAGTAGCGAGGACAGGATGAGCAATCAGCCCCAGCATTTT | CASSEDRMSNQPQHF
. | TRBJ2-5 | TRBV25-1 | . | TGTGCCAGCAGTGAACAGTGGGAGACCCAGTACTTC | CASSEQWETQYF
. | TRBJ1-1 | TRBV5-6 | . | TGTGCCAGCAGCTCAGGCCTGGTTCTGAACACTGAAGCTTTCTTT | CASSSGLVLNTEAFF
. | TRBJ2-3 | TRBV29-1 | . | TGCAGCGTTGGAGTAGCGGATGCCACCTACTCCACAGATACGCAGTATTTT | CSVGVADATYSTDTQYF
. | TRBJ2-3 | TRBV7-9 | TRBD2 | TGTGCCAGCAGACCTACTAGCGGGGGGGGCACAGATACGCAGTATTTT | CASRPTSGGGTDTQYF